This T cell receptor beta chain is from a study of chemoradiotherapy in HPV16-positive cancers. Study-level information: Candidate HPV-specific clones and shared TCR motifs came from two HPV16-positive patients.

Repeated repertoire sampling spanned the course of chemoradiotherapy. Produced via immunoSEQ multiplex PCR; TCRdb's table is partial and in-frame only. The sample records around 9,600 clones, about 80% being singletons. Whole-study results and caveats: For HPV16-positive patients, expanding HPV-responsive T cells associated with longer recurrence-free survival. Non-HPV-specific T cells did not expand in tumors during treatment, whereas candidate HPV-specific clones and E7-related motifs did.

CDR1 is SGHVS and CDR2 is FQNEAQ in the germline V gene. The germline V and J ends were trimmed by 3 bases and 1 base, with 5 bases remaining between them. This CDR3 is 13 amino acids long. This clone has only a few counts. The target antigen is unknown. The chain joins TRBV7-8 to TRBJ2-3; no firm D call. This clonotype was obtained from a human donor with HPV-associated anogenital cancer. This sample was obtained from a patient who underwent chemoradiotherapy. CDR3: CASSLDRTDTQYF. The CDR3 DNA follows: TGTGCCAGCAGCTTGGATCGCACAGATACGCAGTATTTT.